One and the same sample provided the 19 T cell receptor beta chains below, sequenced in a study of blood T cell repertoires in COVID-19. TCRdb's copy holds only in-frame clones and misses some; the assay was immunoSEQ multiplex PCR. The table includes 75,000 to 95,000 clones, around 67% detected once. Input material: peripheral blood. The origin of the receptors is a woman aged 55-70 years in a cohort sampled during active or convalescent COVID-19.

The chain joins TRBV4-3 to TRBJ2-1; tentatively, D is TRBD1 (5 bases). Germline V gene sequence: CDR1 LGHNA, CDR2 YSLEER. This CDR3 has 19 residues. V lost 0 bases to trimming and J lost 6 bases, with 24 bases between them. The CDR3 nucleotides are TGCGCCAGCAGCCAAGACCCGAGTTGGACAACCAGGCTGGGCAATGAGCAGTTCTTC. This translates into CASSQDPSWTTRLGNEQFF.

V gene TRBV2 combines with J gene TRBJ2-2, with D tentatively TRBD1 (5 bases). There are 15 residues in the CDR3. Germline CDR1 and CDR2: SNHLY and FYNNEI. V was clipped by 2 bases and J by 4 bases, with 11 bases between them. The CDR3 nucleotides read TGTGCCAGCAGTGAACAGGGAATAGTCACCGGGGAGCTGTTTTTT. Amino acid sequence: CASSEQGIVTGELFF.

The CDR3 sequence is CATSRAPGLAGVHEQYF. The DNA of the CDR3 is TGTGCCACCAGCAGAGCACCAGGACTAGCGGGGGTCCACGAGCAGTACTTC. This rearrangement joins TRBV15 to TRBJ2-7, with 13 bases aligning to TRBD2. V lost 1 base to trimming and J lost 5 bases; unmatched junction nucleotides: 8. This CDR3 region has 17 residues. The germline gives CDR1 LNHNV, CDR2 YYDKDF (reference sequence).

The chain couples TRBV4-1 to TRBJ2-7, with TRBD1 identical over 7 bases. Losses at the gene ends were 0 bases for V and 0 bases for J; bases not matched to a gene: 5. Germline CDR1 is MGHRA and CDR2 is YSYEKL. This CDR3 is 16 amino acids long. The CDR3 DNA is TGCGCCAGCAGCCAAGATAAGGACAGGCCCTCCTACGAGCAGTACTTC. Residues: CASSQDKDRPSYEQYF.

The chain employs TRBV18 and TRBJ1-5, with 9 bases identical to TRBD1. The CDR3 has 14 residues. Per germline, CDR1 KGHSH and CDR2 LQKENI. V lost 4 bases to trimming and J lost 4 bases; unmatched junction nucleotides: 2. CDR3 loop: CASSRTGVNQPQHF. The CDR3 nucleotides are TGTGCCAGCTCACGGACAGGGGTAAATCAGCCCCAGCATTTT.

This chain connects TRBV5-8 to TRBJ1-6; the match to TRBD1 covers 7 bases. The CDR3 sequence is 14 residues long. Germline V gene data show CDR1 as SGHTS and CDR2 as YDEGEE. The junction had 6 bases not matched to a gene; V was cut back by 2 bases and J by 10 bases. The CDR3 loop reads CASSFTGVISPLHF. As DNA, the CDR3 is TGTGCCAGCAGCTTTACAGGGGTGATCTCACCCCTCCACTTT.

The V call is TRBV2, the J call TRBJ1-6, with D tentatively TRBD1 (6 bases). V was cut by 4 bases and J by 5 bases, with 15 bases left in between. Germline CDR1 and CDR2: SNHLY and FYNNEI. CDR3 length: 16 residues. CDR3 residues: CASSVRGGRDNSPLHF. The CDR3 DNA is TGTGCCAGCAGTGTCCGGGGGGGGCGGGATAATTCACCCCTCCACTTT.

The rearrangement joins TRBV11-2 to TRBJ1-1; the D gene is possibly TRBD1 (5 bases). The CDR3 is 17 residues long. The germline V and J ends were trimmed by 3 bases and 3 bases, with 20 bases remaining between them. Looked up from germline, CDR1 is SGHAT and CDR2 is FQNNGV. CDR3 region: CASSFPGLPVWDTEAFF. The CDR3 nucleotides are TGTGCCAGCAGCTTCCCGGGACTCCCCGTTTGGGACACTGAAGCTTTCTTT.

The chain recombines TRBV3-1 (or the pseudogene TRBV3-2) with TRBJ2-5; D remains ambiguous. The CDR3 totals 14 residues. Trimming removed 1 base at V and 0 bases at J, with 6 bases between. Germline lookup yields CDR1 LGHDT and CDR2 YNNKEL (reference sequence). The CDR3 region has the DNA TGTGCCAGCAGCCAAGGGCTAGACCAAGAGACCCAGTACTTC. This encodes CASSQGLDQETQYF.

The V call is TRBV5-1, the J call TRBJ2-1, with D hard to call. V was pared by 0 bases and J by 0 bases, with 10 bases between. Germline lookup yields CDR1 SGHRS and CDR2 YFSETQ. There are 16 residues in the CDR3. CDR3 DNA: TGCGCCAGCAGCTTGGTTCCGGGTTTCTCCTACAATGAGCAGTTCTTC. Translated, it gives CASSLVPGFSYNEQFF.

The gene calls are TRBV19 and TRBJ2-5; 9 nucleotides line up with TRBD1. The CDR3 extends over 16 amino acids. Germline lookup yields CDR1 LNHDA and CDR2 SQIVND (reference sequence). V shed 3 bases, J shed 4 bases, and the junction held 9 bases outside the gene matches. Written as DNA, the CDR3 is TGTGCCAGTAGTATTGTCCCTGGGACAGGGTTAGAGACCCAGTACTTC. Translation: CASSIVPGTGLETQYF.

A note on this clone: An end of the junction does not agree with germline; a read error may underlie this. The chain carries TRBV5-5 and TRBJ2-7, with TRBD1 matching over 7 bases. Looked up from germline, CDR1 is SGHKS and CDR2 is YYEKEE (reference sequence). This CDR3 is 15 amino acids long. The CDR3 DNA reads TGTGCCAGCAGCTTGAGCCCGGGACAGACCTACGATCAGTACTTC. Translation: CASSLSPGQTYDQYF.

This clone was detected ten times or more. The chain links TRBV19 to TRBJ1-5; 8 nucleotides match TRBD1. The CDR3 length is 16 residues. Germline-derived CDR1 and CDR2 are LNHDA and SQIVND (reference sequence). V lost 9 bases and J lost 3; bases outside the gene matches: 13. The CDR3 DNA sequence: TGTGCCAGCAATCATAGGACAGGGAACATCAATCAGCCCCAGCATTTT. It specifies CASNHRTGNINQPQHF. The whole variable domain, remainder taken from reference TRBV19 and TRBJ1-5, is DGGITQSPKYLFRKEGQNVTLSCEQNLNHDAMYWYRQDPGQGLRLIYYSQIVNDFQKGDIAEGYSVSREKKESFPLTVTSAQKNPTAFYLCASNHRTGNINQPQHFGDGTRLSIL.

The V call is TRBV9, the J call TRBJ1-1, with D perhaps matching TRBD1 (6 bases). CDR3 size: 15 residues. The germline CDR1 and CDR2 sequences are SGDLS and YYNGEE. V shed 4 bases and J shed 1 base, with 14 bases lying between them. CDR3 DNA: TGTGCCAGCAGCCCGCTCAGGGGTTGGAACACTGAAGCTTTCTTT. Translating gives CASSPLRGWNTEAFF.

The sample holds many counts of this clone. This rearrangement joins TRBV7-3 to TRBJ1-2; perhaps TRBD1 as D (6 bases). Deletions cut 2 bases from V and 4 bases from J, with 14 bases between. CDR3 length: 15 amino acids. Germline V gives CDR1 SGHTA, CDR2 FQGTGA. CDR3 amino acids: CASSLSADSPYGYTF. In DNA form, the CDR3 reads TGTGCCAGCAGCTTATCCGCGGACAGTCCCTATGGCTACACCTTC.

The rearrangement uses TRBV2 and TRBJ2-1; D unclear. The CDR3 sequence is 17 residues long. The V end was cut by 0 bases, the J end by 9 bases, with 21 bases between. Germline CDR1 reads SNHLY; CDR2 reads FYNNEI. The CDR3 DNA sequence: TGTGCCAGCAGTGAAGCGCTTCTGGGCAGTATGCTATCTGAGCAGTTCTTC. It encodes CASSEALLGSMLSEQFF.

The chain combines TRBV7-9 with TRBJ1-3, with D possibly matching TRBD1 (6 bases). The CDR3 covers 16 residues. V was cut by 5 bases and J by 3 bases, with 17 bases left in between. Germline CDR1 SEHNR, CDR2 FQNEAQ (reference sequence). CDR3 residues: CASSPTTGINGNTIYF. The CDR3 DNA reads TGTGCCAGCAGCCCTACCACAGGGATCAATGGAAACACCATATATTTT.

The chain has TRBV7-9 and TRBJ2-2; no reliable D call. Trimming removed 3 bases at V and 2 bases at J, with 4 bases between. The CDR3 consists of 13 residues. CDR1 is SEHNR and CDR2 is FQNEAQ in the germline V gene (reference sequence). CDR3 residues: CASSFKNTGELFF. The CDR3 region has the DNA TGTGCCAGCAGCTTTAAAAACACCGGGGAGCTGTTTTTT.

The rearrangement uses TRBV5-1 and TRBJ2-1; 11 bases match TRBD2. After removal of 4 bases from V and 7 bases from J, the junction contained 10 bases not matched to a gene. The CDR3 is 16 amino acids. From germline, CDR1 is SGHRS and CDR2 YFSETQ. CDR3 sequence reads: CASSPTLAGGRNEQFF. CDR3 in DNA: TGCGCCAGCAGCCCGACATTAGCGGGGGGGCGTAATGAGCAGTTCTTC. The entire variable domain, with the rest obtained from reference TRBV5-1 and TRBJ2-1, is as follows: KAGVTQTPRYLIKTRGQQVTLSCSPISGHRSVSWYQQTPGQGLQFLFEYFSETQRNKGNFPGRFSGRQFSNSRSEMNVSTLELGDSALYLCASSPTLAGGRNEQFFGPGTRLTVL.